The 24 T cell receptor beta chains below were found in one sample sequenced in a study of T cells expressing NK-cell markers. One entry per CDR3 protein, without DNA, is what TCRdb gives after re-calling the 5' RACE reads. Found here are about 180,000 distinct CDR3 sequences; the top ten clones hold about 18%. The sequenced sample was blood T cells: a sorted CD56 or NKG2C T cell subset, CD4+ or CD8+ T cells, or bulk PBMC T cells (not recorded which). These receptors came from a woman aged 18 to 69 in good health.

V gene TRBV5-6 combines with J gene TRBJ2-4; TCRdb indicates TRBD1, and absent DNA this call remains unverified. Germline CDR1 reads SGHDT; CDR2 reads YYEEEE. CDR3 length: 13 amino acids. CDR3 loop: CASTSPGKNIQYF.

The chain links TRBV5-1 to TRBJ1-5; the TCRdb D gene call, TRBD1, has no DNA to confirm it. CDR3 length equals 14 residues. In germline, CDR1 is SGHRS, CDR2 YFSETQ. CDR3 sequence reads: CASSLMGADQPQHF.

V is TRBV5-1 and J is TRBJ2-7; TCRdb's D call of TRBD1 is untestable without DNA. CDR1 is SGHRS and CDR2 is YFSETQ in the germline V gene. This CDR3 contains 14 residues. CDR3 protein: CASSPGQGFYEQYF.

CDR3: CSVEDRDLSSYNEQFF. The V call is TRBV29-1, the J call TRBJ2-1; TCRdb proposes TRBD2, but this gene call is untestable without DNA. The CDR3 extends over 16 amino acids. Germline V gene lookup returns CDR1 SQVTM and CDR2 ANQGSEA.

The CDR3 is CASSLALAGSGSEQYF. The rearrangement uses TRBV5-1 and TRBJ2-7; TCRdb outputs TRBD2, but without DNA this stays unchecked. This CDR3 is 16 amino acids long. Germline V CDR1 and CDR2: SGHRS, YFSETQ.

CDR3 amino acids: CASSEYFYGTGVDGNIQYF. The chain carries TRBV25-1 and TRBJ2-4; lacking DNA, the TRBD1 call made by TCRdb goes unchecked. Germline values: CDR1 MGHDK, CDR2 SYGVNS. CDR3 length equals 19 residues.

J is TRBJ1-1 and V is TRBV5-6; without DNA, the TCRdb call of TRBD1 cannot be checked. The CDR3 extends over 13 amino acids. Germline CDR1 and CDR2: SGHDT and YYEEEE. The CDR3 here is CASSFWQGAEAFF.

The V and J genes are TRBV27 and TRBJ2-4; lacking DNA, the TRBD1 call made by TCRdb goes unchecked. This CDR3 has 14 residues. Germline loops: CDR1 MNHEY, CDR2 SMNVEV (reference sequence). The CDR3 protein is CASSLWTGSNIQYF.

This sequence joins TRBV11-1 and TRBJ2-6; lacking DNA, the TRBD1 call made by TCRdb goes unchecked. This CDR3 has 19 residues. CDR1 and CDR2 from the germline V gene are SGHAT and FQDESV (reference sequence). This CDR3 reads CASSHSLGQASSGANVLTF.

The rearrangement uses TRBV3-1 and TRBJ2-1; absent DNA, TCRdb's TRBD2 call cannot be checked. The germline CDR1 and CDR2 sequences are LGHDT and YNNKEL (reference sequence). This CDR3 is 15 amino acids long. CDR3 residues: CASSQEGVARNEQFF.

This chain links TRBV7-3 with TRBJ2-1; TCRdb designates TRBD1, a call that cannot be tested without DNA. Per the germline V gene, CDR1 is SGHTA and CDR2 is FQGTGA. The CDR3 is made up of 14 amino acids. CDR3 sequence: CASSPGTVSYEQFF.

This rearrangement joins TRBV9 to TRBJ2-7; the D gene TCRdb calls, TRBD2, cannot be checked with no DNA. The germline V gene encodes CDR1 SGDLS and CDR2 YYNGEE. The CDR3 consists of 14 residues. CDR3 protein: CASSYLAETYEQYF. Variable domain in full (rest from reference TRBV9 and TRBJ2-7): DSGVTQTPKHLITATGQRVTLRCSPRSGDLSVYWYQQSLDQGLQFLIQYYNGEERAKGNILERFSAQQFPDLHSELNLSSLELGDSALYFCASSYLAETYEQYFGPGTRLTVT.

The CDR3 spells CASSLRGRGYQETQYF. This chain connects TRBV7-9 to TRBJ2-5; TCRdb gives TRBD2 as the D gene, but with no DNA this cannot be confirmed. This CDR3 has 16 amino acids. CDR1 SEHNR and CDR2 FQNEAQ come from the germline V gene (reference sequence).

V gene TRBV10-3 combines with J gene TRBJ2-5; TCRdb's D call of TRBD2 is untestable without DNA. Germline V gives CDR1 ENHRY, CDR2 SYGVKD. The CDR3 loop spans 13 amino acids. This chain's CDR3 is CAISGLAGETQYF.

The V call is TRBV3-1, the J call TRBJ2-1. The CDR3 runs 12 residues. CDR1 and CDR2 (germline): LGHDT, YNNKEL (reference sequence). This chain's CDR3 is CASMGNYNEQFF.

The chain joins TRBV12-3 or TRBV12-4 to TRBJ2-7; TCRdb indicates TRBD1, and absent DNA this call remains unverified. This CDR3 is 15 amino acids long. The CDR3 sequence is CASTEIGTGAYEQYF.

The chain employs TRBV7-8 and TRBJ2-2; TCRdb outputs TRBD1, but without DNA this stays unchecked. CDR1 SGHVS and CDR2 FQNEAQ come from the germline V gene. The CDR3 sequence is 15 residues long. CDR3 amino acids: CASRRGNSNTGELFF.

The genes are TRBV18 and TRBJ2-1; TCRdb selects TRBD1, and the lack of DNA leaves this call unchecked. The CDR3 length is 16 residues. CDR1 is KGHSH and CDR2 is LQKENI in the germline V gene. The CDR3 here is CASSLGVPGQGNEQFF.

CDR3 region: CAIQREGHTQYF. J is TRBJ2-3 and V is TRBV10-3; TCRdb picks TRBD2, but there is no DNA to check that call. CDR3 length: 12 residues. Per germline, CDR1 ENHRY and CDR2 SYGVKD.

J is TRBJ1-2 and V is TRBV12-3 or TRBV12-4. The CDR3 has 15 residues. This chain's CDR3 is CASQGGLKANYGYTF.

The chain links TRBV5-1 to TRBJ2-5. The CDR3 length is 15 residues. Germline lookup yields CDR1 SGHRS and CDR2 YFSETQ. CDR3 loop: CASSLRTTADETQYF.

J is TRBJ2-7 and V is TRBV12-3 or TRBV12-4. The CDR3 is made up of 11 amino acids. CDR3 protein: CASGVSGEQYF.

J is TRBJ2-2 and V is TRBV9; with no DNA, the TCRdb D assignment of TRBD2 cannot be verified. The CDR3 is 15 amino acids. Per germline, CDR1 SGDLS and CDR2 YYNGEE. The CDR3 sequence: CASSVRRGATGELFF. The variable domain in full, completed from reference TRBV9 and TRBJ2-2, reads DSGVTQTPKHLITATGQRVTLRCSPRSGDLSVYWYQQSLDQGLQFLIQYYNGEERAKGNILERFSAQQFPDLHSELNLSSLELGDSALYFCASSVRRGATGELFFGEGSRLTVL.

The chain uses TRBV5-1 and TRBJ1-6; TCRdb calls TRBD1, which cannot be checked without DNA. Germline values: CDR1 SGHRS, CDR2 YFSETQ. The CDR3 extends over 16 amino acids. The CDR3: CASSLLPGEDYSPLHF.